A single sample is the source of the 29 T cell receptor beta chains below, sequenced in a study of radiation and T cells in renal cell carcinoma. Using immunoSEQ multiplex PCR, the repertoire was profiled, and TCRdb retains in-frame clones only, with some absent. The sample carries some 120,000 clones, 85% to 90% recorded once. The time point was: blood 2 weeks post-SBRT. Treatment indicated: 15 Gy SBRT to primary tumor, nephrectomy 4 weeks later. Sequenced material: blood, taken from a patient whose treatment included radiotherapy and nephrectomy. These receptors were obtained from a woman aged 70-85 years with renal cell carcinoma.

This clone was picked up one time. V gene TRBV9 combines with J gene TRBJ2-3, with 9 bases aligning to TRBD2. The J segment lost 1 base and the V segment lost 4 bases, leaving 4 bases of the junction unmatched. This CDR3 contains 15 residues. Germline V lookup: CDR1 SGDLS, CDR2 YYNGEE. The CDR3 DNA reads as TGTGCCAGCAGCCCTAGCGGGGCCGGCACAGATACGCAGTATTTT. Translating gives CASSPSGAGTDTQYF.

This clone has a single count. The chain carries TRBV11-2 and TRBJ2-1; possibly TRBD1 for D (5 bases). V lost 2 bases and J 7 bases, leaving 15 bases between the germline ends. The CDR3 contains 15 residues. From germline, CDR1 is SGHAT and CDR2 FQNNGV. DNA of the CDR3: TGTGCCAGCAGCTTACGTAGGGGCGCAGAAAATGAGCAGTTCTTC. It translates to CASSLRRGAENEQFF.

The rearrangement joins TRBV11-3 to TRBJ2-1, with 10 bases matching TRBD2. CDR1 and CDR2 from the germline V gene are SGHNT and YENEEA. The CDR3 covers 17 residues. Trimming at V came to 4 bases and at J to 2 bases, leaving 8 bases not matched to a gene. The CDR3 region is CASSSTLSGGTYNEQFF. DNA for the CDR3: TGTGCCAGCAGCTCAACCCTTAGCGGGGGGACCTACAATGAGCAGTTCTTC.

This sequence joins TRBV19 and TRBJ1-3; 8 bases agree with TRBD1. V was clipped by 4 bases and J by 9 bases; unmatched bases: 11. Germline V CDR1 and CDR2: LNHDA, SQIVND (reference sequence). The CDR3 totals 15 residues. CDR3 region: CASSTKTSDRGTIYF. The CDR3 bases are TGTGCCAGTAGTACAAAGACAAGCGACAGGGGCACCATATATTTT.

The chain has TRBV10-3 and TRBJ1-1; 7 bases fit TRBD1. Trimming at V came to 5 bases and at J to 1 base, leaving 4 bases not matched to a gene. This CDR3 spans 14 amino acids. Germline CDR1 ENHRY, CDR2 SYGVKD. Here the CDR3 reads CAISRTGTNTEAFF. In DNA, the CDR3 is TGTGCCATCAGTAGGACAGGAACGAACACTGAAGCTTTCTTT.

This chain links TRBV11-3 with TRBJ1-1, with 7 positions matching TRBD1. The CDR3 extends over 14 amino acids. Losses at the gene ends were 8 bases for V and 1 base for J; bases not matched to a gene: 7. Germline V gives CDR1 SGHNT, CDR2 YENEEA. In nucleotides, the CDR3 is TGTGCCAGCTCCCACAGGACAGGGAACACTGAAGCTTTCTTT. It yields the protein CASSHRTGNTEAFF.

CDR3 protein: CASSPGTAAAQYF. The DNA for the CDR3 is TGTGCCAGCAGCCCAGGGACCGCCGCGGCCCAGTACTTC. This chain uses TRBV7-8 with TRBJ2-5, with D perhaps being TRBD1 or TRBD2 (5 bases each). This CDR3 comprises 13 residues. Between the trimmed V and J ends, which lost 5 bases and 9 bases, there was a span of 16 bases. Germline V gene lookup returns CDR1 SGHVS and CDR2 FQNEAQ.

The chain is built from TRBV9 and TRBJ1-2; 12 bases fit TRBD1. The CDR3 runs 15 residues. Trimming cost V 1 base and J 8 bases; bases outside gene matches: 6. Germline loops: CDR1 SGDLS, CDR2 YYNGEE. The CDR3 spells CASSVWGQGAGGYTF. The CDR3 DNA reads as TGTGCCAGCAGCGTATGGGGACAGGGGGCAGGAGGCTACACCTTC. Full variable domain (missing parts from reference TRBV9 and TRBJ1-2): DSGVTQTPKHLITATGQRVTLRCSPRSGDLSVYWYQQSLDQGLQFLIQYYNGEERAKGNILERFSAQQFPDLHSELNLSSLELGDSALYFCASSVWGQGAGGYTFGSGTRLTVV.

The chain uses TRBV5-8 and TRBJ1-1; unclear D gene. The CDR3 length is 14 residues. Looked up from germline, CDR1 is SGHTS and CDR2 is YDEGEE. Trimming left V 0 bases short and J 1 base short, with 7 bases between. The DNA of the CDR3 is TGTGCCAGCAGCTTGGAGGCGGGGAACACTGAAGCTTTCTTT. Translating gives CASSLEAGNTEAFF.

The chain uses TRBV6-4 and TRBJ2-3; the D is unclear. Germline V gives CDR1 MRHNA, CDR2 SNTAGT. The CDR3 runs to 14 residues. The V end lost 4 bases, the J end lost 0 bases, and 8 bases lay between the germline ends. The CDR3 here is CASSVHPSTDTQYF. Written as DNA, the CDR3 is TGTGCCAGCAGTGTACACCCTAGCACAGATACGCAGTATTTT.

The V call is TRBV4-1, the J call TRBJ2-7; 7 bases fit TRBD2. V lost 3 bases to trimming and J lost 3 bases; unmatched junction nucleotides: 14. Germline loops: CDR1 MGHRA, CDR2 YSYEKL. There are 17 residues in the CDR3. The CDR3 protein is CASSHDSSGASFYEQYF. The CDR3 DNA is TGCGCCAGCAGCCATGACTCTAGCGGCGCGAGCTTCTACGAGCAGTACTTC.

This chain connects TRBV7-2 to TRBJ1-2; the D gene is possibly TRBD1 (5 bases). The CDR3 length is 14 residues. V was shortened by 2 bases and J by 7 bases, with 14 bases between the two germline ends. Germline CDR1 SGHTA, CDR2 FQGNSA. In DNA form, the CDR3 reads TGTGCCAGCAGCTTAAATCCCCCCAGGGCTGGCTACACCTTC. Translating it yields CASSLNPPRAGYTF.

The V gene is TRBV6-5, the J gene TRBJ2-3; D is possibly TRBD2 (5 bases). This CDR3 region has 14 residues. V was shortened by 7 bases and J by 5 bases, with 16 bases between the two germline ends. The germline V gene encodes CDR1 MNHEY and CDR2 SVGAGI. The CDR3 loop is CASKRGQAGDTQYF. The CDR3 DNA reads as TGTGCCAGCAAGAGAGGGCAGGCGGGAGATACGCAGTATTTT.

The table lists this clone with a count of one. The genes are TRBV7-2 and TRBJ2-5; no clear D. V gave up 4 bases and J gave up 4 bases, with 7 bases separating them. The CDR3 contains 12 residues. Germline V gives CDR1 SGHTA, CDR2 FQGNSA. The CDR3: CASSSTRETQYF. Written as DNA, the CDR3 is TGTGCCAGCAGCTCAACAAGAGAGACCCAGTACTTC.

This sequence joins TRBV5-4 and TRBJ1-1; tentative D call: TRBD1 (6 bases). Germline values: CDR1 SGHNT, CDR2 YYREEE (reference sequence). This CDR3 is built from 17 residues. The V end lost 4 bases, the J end lost 0 bases, and 19 bases lay between the germline ends. CDR3 nucleotides: TGTGCCAGCAGCGGCGGGACACCAATTCCCCTGAACACTGAAGCTTTCTTT. Its translation: CASSGGTPIPLNTEAFF.

The chain uses TRBV7-2 and TRBJ2-3; no firm D call. V was shortened by 5 bases and J by 0 bases, with 3 bases between the two germline ends. Germline CDR1 SGHTA, CDR2 FQGNSA. The CDR3 loop spans 12 amino acids. In nucleotides, the CDR3 is TGTGCCAGCAGCATCAGCACAGATACGCAGTATTTT. Protein product: CASSISTDTQYF.

V is TRBV7-9 and J is TRBJ2-1, with 12 bases fitting TRBD2. CDR1 and CDR2 (germline): SEHNR, FQNEAQ (reference sequence). Trimming at V came to 5 bases and at J to 4 bases, leaving 12 bases not matched to a gene. The CDR3 covers 18 residues. CDR3 region: CASSLLTSGGPHYNEQFF. CDR3 in DNA: TGTGCCAGCAGCCTCCTCACTAGCGGGGGGCCTCATTACAATGAGCAGTTCTTC.

The V gene is TRBV7-9, the J gene TRBJ1-2; 7 nucleotides agree with TRBD1. Germline V gene sequence: CDR1 SEHNR, CDR2 FQNEAQ (reference sequence). The CDR3 covers 13 residues. Losses at the gene ends were 7 bases for V and 8 bases for J; bases not matched to a gene: 10. The CDR3 coding sequence is TGTGCCAGCACTTTAGGGGGCGCGGAAGGCTACACCTTC. This encodes CASTLGGAEGYTF.

The V gene is TRBV14, the J gene TRBJ1-2; D unclear. The CDR3 extends over 14 amino acids. V shed 1 base and J shed 5 bases, with 11 bases lying between them. Germline V gene data show CDR1 as SGHDN and CDR2 as FVKESK. CDR3 protein: CASSQVGAIYGYTF. The CDR3 DNA reads as TGTGCCAGCAGCCAAGTCGGAGCCATTTATGGCTACACCTTC.

Concerning this clone itself: The junction departs from the called germline gene at one end, perhaps through a read error. The genes are TRBV7-7 and TRBJ1-6, with D unresolved. The germline V gene encodes CDR1 SSHAT and CDR2 FNYEAQ (reference sequence). There are 14 residues in the CDR3. This CDR3 is CASSLDGQNSPLHF. CDR3 DNA sequence: TGTGCTAGCAGCCTGGATGGTCAGAATTCACCCCTCCACTTT.

The V and J genes are TRBV5-4 and TRBJ2-5; D possibly matches TRBD1 or TRBD2 (5 bases each). V lost 4 bases to trimming and J lost 5 bases, with 12 bases between them. CDR3 length: 13 amino acids. Germline CDR1 reads SGHNT; CDR2 reads YYREEE (reference sequence). The CDR3 is CASSPGRRETQYF. In nucleotides, the CDR3 is TGTGCCAGCAGCCCGGGACGGCGGGAGACCCAGTACTTC.

This chain joins TRBV9 and TRBJ2-3; D is ambiguous. Germline assignment: CDR1 SGDLS and CDR2 YYNGEE. CDR3 length: 17 amino acids. Trimming removed 1 base from V and 3 bases from J, with 18 bases in between. As DNA, the CDR3 is TGTGCCAGCAGCGTATCATTAGGGTCCTCAGCGACAGATACGCAGTATTTT. Encoded protein: CASSVSLGSSATDTQYF.

The CDR3 loop reads CASSVGLYGYTF. The CDR3 DNA reads as TGTGCCAGCAGCGTAGGTCTCTATGGCTACACCTTC. This chain links TRBV9 with TRBJ1-2; unclear D gene. Looked up from germline, CDR1 is SGDLS and CDR2 is YYNGEE. The CDR3 consists of 12 residues. V was shortened by 0 bases and J by 4 bases, with 4 bases between the two germline ends.

CDR3 residues: CASSLGDKNYGYTF. CDR3 DNA sequence: TGCGCCAGCAGCTTGGGGGACAAGAACTATGGCTACACCTTC. The V gene is TRBV5-1, the J gene TRBJ1-2; perhaps TRBD1 as D (6 bases). Per germline, CDR1 SGHRS and CDR2 YFSETQ. V was pared by 0 bases and J by 2 bases, with 8 bases between. The CDR3 consists of 14 residues.

This clone appeared a few times. V and J are TRBV19 and TRBJ2-3; 7 positions agree with TRBD1. The CDR3 spans 15 residues. Trimming cost V 3 bases and J 0 bases; bases outside gene matches: 3. Germline V gene sequence: CDR1 LNHDA, CDR2 SQIVND (reference sequence). This chain's CDR3 is CASSMTGPSTDTQYF. The CDR3 region has the DNA TGTGCCAGTAGTATGACAGGGCCTAGCACAGATACGCAGTATTTT.

V gene TRBV29-1 combines with J gene TRBJ1-2; a possible D gene is TRBD1 (6 bases). The germline V and J ends were trimmed by 2 bases and 4 bases, with 11 bases remaining between them. The CDR3 extends over 13 amino acids. Germline loops: CDR1 SQVTM, CDR2 ANQGSEA. The CDR3 DNA is TGCAGCGTTGAAAGAAGCAGGGGCTATGGCTACACCTTC. As protein: CSVERSRGYGYTF.

The rearrangement uses TRBV25-1 and TRBJ2-1, with D unresolved. Trimming pared 4 bases from V and 8 bases from J, leaving 6 bases between. Germline V gene data show CDR1 as MGHDK and CDR2 as SYGVNS. This CDR3 region has 11 residues. CDR3: CASSVRDEQFF. For the CDR3, the DNA is TGTGCCAGCAGTGTTAGGGATGAGCAGTTCTTC.

This clone is a singleton in its sample. The J gene is TRBJ2-1, the V gene TRBV28; no clear D gene. The CDR3 is made up of 15 amino acids. V was cut by 2 bases and J by 0 bases, with 8 bases left in between. The germline gives CDR1 MDHEN, CDR2 SYDVKM. CDR3 in DNA: TGTGCCAGCAGTTTAGCGTCCCCCTCCTACAATGAGCAGTTCTTC. Residues: CASSLASPSYNEQFF. The whole variable domain, remainder taken from reference TRBV28 and TRBJ2-1, is DVKVTQSSRYLVKRTGEKVFLECVQDMDHENMFWYRQDPGLGLRLIYFSYDVKMKEKGDIPEGYSVSREKKERFSLILESASTNQTSMYLCASSLASPSYNEQFFGPGTRLTVL.

The rearrangement joins TRBV6-1 to TRBJ2-7; TRBD1 is a possible D gene (5 bases). The germline V gene has CDR1 MNHNS and CDR2 SASEGT. The CDR3 is 13 residues long. V was cut by 6 bases and J by 3 bases, with 12 bases left in between. The CDR3 bases are TGTGCCAGCAGATTGACAGAGGACTACGAGCAGTACTTC. Translation: CASRLTEDYEQYF.